This entry lists 20 T cell receptor beta chains sequenced from one sample in a study of blood T cells in healthy people across ages. It was with a sample-barcoded 5' primer and a J-beta primer mix that a second PCR of roughly 7 to 12 cycles was run. TCRdb reprocessed the 5' RACE reads with MiXCR, giving one entry per CDR3 protein. The sample includes hundreds of thousands of distinct CDR3 sequences, under 65% of them seen just once. Sequencing input: blood. The receptors were gathered from a man between 60 and 75 years old in good health.

The CDR3 is CASSLRLAGGMYEQYF. The DNA for the CDR3 is TGTGCCAGCAGCTTACGACTAGCGGGGGGTATGTACGAGCAGTACTTC. The chain has TRBV7-9 and TRBJ2-4; 13 bases map to TRBD2. The J call is uncertain, as TRBJ2-7 better fits the DNA end. From germline, CDR1 is SEHNR and CDR2 FQNEAQ (reference sequence). The CDR3 is 16 residues long.

This clonotype was observed a handful of times. The chain has TRBV3-1 and TRBJ2-5, with 9 nucleotides matching TRBD2. V dropped 2 bases and J dropped 5; count of bases not matched to a gene: 6. The CDR3 is 15 amino acids. The germline V gene has CDR1 LGHDT and CDR2 YNNKEL (reference sequence). The CDR3 region is CASSQSSGGWETQYF. CDR3 DNA sequence: TGTGCCAGCAGCCAAAGCAGCGGGGGGTGGGAGACCCAGTACTTC.

V gene TRBV6-5 combines with J gene TRBJ2-1; TRBD1 aligns across 8 bases. The trim removed 6 bases at V and 15 bases at J, leaving 7 bases unmatched. Germline loops: CDR1 MNHEY, CDR2 SVGAGI. The CDR3 extends over 11 amino acids. The CDR3 nucleotides read TGTGCCAGCAGCAGGGGGCAGAGGCGGTTCTTC. It translates to CASSRGQRRFF.

The J gene is TRBJ1-6, the V gene TRBV6-1; TRBD1 might be the D (6 bases). Germline V gene data show CDR1 as MNHNS and CDR2 as SASEGT. The CDR3 runs to 14 residues. The V end was cut by 5 bases, the J end by 10 bases, with 15 bases between. Written as DNA, the CDR3 is TGTGCCAGCAGTCGGGGGGCGGAGGTATCACCCCTCCACTTT. Residues: CASSRGAEVSPLHF.

The CDR3 region is CASQGDSRGKLFF. CDR3 nucleotide sequence: TGTGCCAGCCAAGGGGACTCGCGGGGAAAACTGTTTTTT. The chain is built from TRBV25-1 and TRBJ1-4; tentative D call: TRBD1 (5 bases). CDR1 and CDR2 (germline): MGHDK, SYGVNS. This CDR3 comprises 13 residues. Trimming took 8 bases from V and 10 from J, leaving 17 bases between them.

The sample holds many counts of this clonotype. This chain joins TRBV19 and TRBJ2-5; no clear D. This CDR3 is 15 amino acids long. V lost 1 base to trimming and J lost 5 bases, with 14 bases between them. The germline gives CDR1 LNHDA, CDR2 SQIVND (reference sequence). The CDR3 is CASSIGVYGTETQYF. DNA for the CDR3: TGTGCCAGTAGTATAGGAGTATACGGAACGGAGACCCAGTACTTC.

Remarks on this clonotype: A single base separates this from a much larger clone, so it may be a read error. The chain links TRBV11-2 to TRBJ2-1; 13 bases match TRBD2. The trim removed 0 bases at V and 9 bases at J, leaving 2 bases unmatched. CDR1 is SGHAT and CDR2 is FQNNGV in the germline V gene. CDR3 length equals 15 residues. CDR3 DNA sequence: TGTGCCAGCAGCTTAGAGGGACTAGCGGGGAGTGAGCAGTTCTTC. Its translation is CASSLEGLAGSEQFF. The variable domain in full, with the rest retrieved from reference TRBV11-2 and TRBJ2-1, is EAGVAQSPRYKIIEKRQSVAFWCNPISGHATLYWYQQILGQGPKLLIQFQNNGVVDDSQLPKDRFSAERLKGVDSTLKIQPAKLEDSAVYLCASSLEGLAGSEQFFGPGTRLTVL.

This chain joins TRBV6-2 or TRBV6-3 and TRBJ2-7, with 10 bases aligning to TRBD1. This CDR3 contains 15 residues. J gave up 6 bases and V 5 bases, and 10 bases lay outside the gene matches. Germline values: CDR1 MNHEY, CDR2 SVGEGT. This CDR3 reads CASSAPGQGFREQYF. DNA of the CDR3: TGTGCCAGCAGTGCCCCGGGACAGGGGTTTCGCGAGCAGTACTTC.

This chain joins TRBV20-1 and TRBJ1-5; D call uncertain. The CDR3 consists of 14 residues. V lost 3 bases and J lost 4, with 13 bases in between. Germline assignment: CDR1 DFQATT and CDR2 SNEGSKA (reference sequence). The CDR3: CSASEGSDNQPQHF. In DNA, the CDR3 is TGCAGTGCTAGCGAAGGTTCGGATAATCAGCCCCAGCATTTT.

DNA of the CDR3: TGTGCCAGCAGCGTAGCCCCAAACACGACTCCGAATGGCTACACCTTC. This gives the protein CASSVAPNTTPNGYTF. V gene TRBV9 combines with J gene TRBJ1-2; D uncertain. The germline V gene encodes CDR1 SGDLS and CDR2 YYNGEE. Trimming took 0 bases from V and 6 from J, leaving 18 bases between them. The CDR3 sequence is 16 residues long.

The rearrangement joins TRBV7-2 to TRBJ1-6, with no clear D. The CDR3 runs 14 residues. Germline lookup yields CDR1 SGHTA and CDR2 FQGNSA. Between the trimmed V and J ends, which lost 7 bases and 7 bases, there was a span of 14 bases. The CDR3: CASTNRGQNSPLHF. CDR3 bases: TGTGCCAGCACCAACCGAGGGCAAAATTCACCCCTCCACTTT.

The chain uses TRBV7-9 and TRBJ2-5; D possibly corresponds to TRBD2 (6 bases). Germline V gene sequence: CDR1 SEHNR, CDR2 FQNEAQ (reference sequence). This CDR3 contains 13 residues. Trimming left V 10 bases short and J 3 bases short, with 15 bases between. The CDR3 region has the DNA TGTGCCACCGGCGGAGGGGTAGAAGAGACCCAGTACTTC. Protein: CATGGGVEETQYF.

The chain uses TRBV29-1 and TRBJ2-5; 9 nucleotides match TRBD1. Germline CDR1 reads SQVTM; CDR2 reads ANQGSEA. The CDR3 totals 13 residues. The J segment lost 5 bases and the V segment lost 7 bases, leaving 8 bases of the junction unmatched. The CDR3 bases are TGCAGCGCCGAACAGGGGGCAAGGGAGACCCAGTACTTC. This codes for CSAEQGARETQYF.

In this sample, this clonotype turned up a few times. The chain has TRBV5-1 and TRBJ1-6, with D tentatively TRBD1 (5 bases). This CDR3 contains 16 residues. The germline CDR1 and CDR2 sequences are SGHRS and YFSETQ. V lost 0 bases, J lost 7 bases, and 14 bases lay in between. The CDR3 coding sequence is TGCGCCAGCAGCTTGGGGCAGGGAGTGGGCAATTCACCCCTCCACTTT. The encoded protein is CASSLGQGVGNSPLHF.

The chain recombines TRBV20-1 with TRBJ1-4; TRBD1 might be the D (6 bases). Germline V lookup: CDR1 DFQATT, CDR2 SNEGSKA (reference sequence). V was pared by 3 bases and J by 8 bases, with 10 bases between. This CDR3 spans 12 amino acids. The CDR3 loop is CSARAGGEKLFF. In DNA, the CDR3 is TGCAGTGCTAGGGCGGGGGGCGAAAAACTGTTTTTT.

This clonotype was recorded a few times. The J gene is TRBJ2-7, the V gene TRBV10-3; the D is unclear. Trimming removed 8 bases from V and 1 base from J, with 15 bases in between. The V gene's germline CDR1 is ENHRY and CDR2 SYGVKD. The CDR3 runs to 14 residues. The CDR3 loop reads CAIRNALGSYEQYF. Written as DNA, the CDR3 is TGTGCCATCCGCAACGCTCTCGGGTCCTACGAGCAGTACTTC.

The chain joins TRBV20-1 to TRBJ2-7; D remains ambiguous. Germline V gives CDR1 DFQATT, CDR2 SNEGSKA (reference sequence). Deletions cut 3 bases from V and 5 bases from J, with 11 bases between. The CDR3 sequence is 12 residues long. The CDR3 reads CSASNPRDEQYF. DNA for the CDR3: TGCAGTGCTAGTAACCCCCGGGACGAGCAGTACTTC.

V and J are TRBV28 and TRBJ2-1; a possible D gene is TRBD2 (6 bases). Trimming took off 3 bases at V and 7 bases at J, with 10 bases between the two ends. Germline CDR1 is MDHEN and CDR2 is SYDVKM. The CDR3 consists of 13 residues. Here the CDR3 reads CASSFGGKNEQFF. The CDR3 DNA reads as TGTGCCAGCAGTTTTGGGGGGAAGAATGAGCAGTTCTTC.

With respect to this clonotype: An end of the junction differs from the germline gene, which may be a read error. The CDR3 reads CASSLDRMNTEDFF. The CDR3 nucleotides read TGCGCCAGCAGCCTGGACAGGATGAACACTGAAGATTTCTTT. The chain employs TRBV5-1 and TRBJ1-1; 7 bases align to TRBD1. Germline CDR1 reads SGHRS; CDR2 reads YFSETQ. The CDR3 runs 14 residues. Filled out from reference TRBV5-1 and TRBJ1-1, the complete variable domain reads KAGVTQTPRYLIKTRGQQVTLSCSPISGHRSVSWYQQTPGQGLQFLFEYFSETQRNKGNFPGRFSGRQFSNSRSEMNVSTLELGDSALYLCASSLDRMNTEDFFGQGTRLTVV.

This clonotype was recorded at least ten times. The chain couples TRBV6-5 to TRBJ1-6; D might be TRBD1 (5 bases). Trimming left V 0 bases short and J 4 bases short, with 10 bases between. Looked up from germline, CDR1 is MNHEY and CDR2 is SVGAGI. The CDR3 has 16 amino acids. CDR3: CASSYSGVLYNSPLHF. DNA of the CDR3: TGTGCCAGCAGTTACTCGGGGGTCCTATATAATTCACCCCTCCACTTT.